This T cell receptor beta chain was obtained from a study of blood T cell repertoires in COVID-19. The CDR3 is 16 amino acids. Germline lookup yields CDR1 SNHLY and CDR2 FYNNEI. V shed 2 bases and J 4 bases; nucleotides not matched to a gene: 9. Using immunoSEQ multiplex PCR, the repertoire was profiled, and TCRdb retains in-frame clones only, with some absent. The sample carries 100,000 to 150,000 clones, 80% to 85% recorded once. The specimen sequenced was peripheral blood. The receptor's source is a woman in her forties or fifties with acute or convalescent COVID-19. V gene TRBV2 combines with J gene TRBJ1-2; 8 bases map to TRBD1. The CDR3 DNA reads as TGTGCCAGCAGTGAAATTAGACAGGGGCGCTCCTATGGCTACACCTTC. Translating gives CASSEIRQGRSYGYTF. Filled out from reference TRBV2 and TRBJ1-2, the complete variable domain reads EPEVTQTPSHQVTQMGQEVILRCVPISNHLYFYWYRQILGQKVEFLVSFYNNEISEKSEIFDDQFSVERPDGSNFTLKIRSTKLEDSAMYFCASSEIRQGRSYGYTFGSGTRLTVV.